This TCR beta chain was recorded in a study of cytomegalovirus exposure and HLA in healthy donors. Across the study: Some 200 million T cells yielded 117 million unique TCR beta sequences in earlier analysis. Study-level findings and limits: In a later analysis, HLA-associated TCR beta chains were more clonally expanded than equally common others. A later analysis associated 15,000 or so TCR beta sequences with HLA alleles at a 0.05 false discovery rate. Sequencing likely generated an artifact that appeared as a cluster of highly shared sequence variants.

This clone has more than one count but fewer than ten. Its cognate antigen is unknown. Both 60 Vbeta primers and 13 Jbeta primers went into the PCR. Profiling relied on immunoSEQ multiplex PCR, and the TCRdb table lists in-frame clones only, not all of them. The table lists about 160,000 clones, about 81% of them singletons. Germline V gives CDR1 MNHNS, CDR2 SASEGT. V gave up 7 bases and J gave up 4 bases; unmatched junction bases: 7. CDR3 size: 15 residues. The clonotype comes from a woman in her forties or fifties in good health and CMV-seropositive. V usage is TRBV6-1 and J usage is TRBJ2-3; 11 bases are shared with TRBD2. The specimen was PBMCs. CDR3 sequence: CASMISGGASDTQYF. In DNA, the CDR3 is TGTGCCAGCATGATTAGCGGGGGGGCTTCAGATACGCAGTATTTT.